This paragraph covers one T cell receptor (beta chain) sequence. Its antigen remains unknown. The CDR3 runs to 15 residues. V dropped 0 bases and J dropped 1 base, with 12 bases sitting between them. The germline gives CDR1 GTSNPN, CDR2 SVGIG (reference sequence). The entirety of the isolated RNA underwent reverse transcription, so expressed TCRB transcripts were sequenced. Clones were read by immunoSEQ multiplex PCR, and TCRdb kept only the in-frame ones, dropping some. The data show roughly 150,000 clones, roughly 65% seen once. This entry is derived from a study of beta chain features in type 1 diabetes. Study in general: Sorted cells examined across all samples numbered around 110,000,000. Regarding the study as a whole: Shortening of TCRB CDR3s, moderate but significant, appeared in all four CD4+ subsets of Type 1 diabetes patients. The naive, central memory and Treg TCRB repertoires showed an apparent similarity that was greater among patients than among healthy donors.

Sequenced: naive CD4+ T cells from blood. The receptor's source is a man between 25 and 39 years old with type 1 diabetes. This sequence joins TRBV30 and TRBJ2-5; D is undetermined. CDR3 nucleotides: TGTGCCTGGAGTGTATCCAGTAGGGCCCAAGAGACCCAGTACTTC. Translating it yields CAWSVSSRAQETQYF. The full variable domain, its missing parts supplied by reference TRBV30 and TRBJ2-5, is SQTIHQWPATLVQPVGSPLSLECTVEGTSNPNLYWYRQAAGRGLQLLFYSVGIGQISSEVPQNLSASRPQDRQFILSSKKLLLSDSGFYLCAWSVSSRAQETQYFGPGTRLLVL.